This TCR beta chain derives from a study of blood T cell repertoires in COVID-19 (dated by TCRdb to about 2020). Study-wide context: The collaborator samples originated in the United States, Italy and Spain and spanned the acute and convalescent phases of COVID-19. The material from the prospective study consisted of cDNA or gDNA derived from T cells, B-cell-depleted T cells, or PBMCs. Subjects who had been exposed to COVID-19, were actively infected with it, or had recovered from it provided the deeply sampled blood TCRbeta repertoires that made up the dataset. A freely available public database, intended as a resource for researchers studying the immune response to SARS-CoV-2, is where the repertoires were released. Samples were obtained from the ongoing ImmuneRACE study (first 160 participants) and from about 1,300 subjects provided by 6 global collaborators. A de-identified subject ID, COVID-19 status, age in years and sex were almost always included in the sample metadata. Where available, HLA class I and class II types were obtained from metadata supplied by the sample provider rather than from assay-based typing.

With respect to this clone: Its antigen specificity is not known. Base qualities were left out, and no much larger clone turns up one base away.

Points the paper makes about the study in general: How much clinical and demographic metadata was included differed by source and by participant, and the metadata was provided uncurated.

The collaborating institutions used their own protocols to collect whole blood in K2EDTA tubes. For TCRbeta analysis, collaborator samples were shipped as frozen whole blood, as isolated PBMCs, or as DNA extracted from either sample type. CDR3 length: 16 amino acids, cysteine to phenylalanine. The kept DNA is CDR3 alone, 48 bases in frame from the first base. CDR1 MNHNS and CDR2 SASEGT are derived from the germline V gene. Relative to germline, V is missing 4 bases and J is missing 3 bases, with 11 bases of the junction outside any gene match. TCRbeta CDR3 regions were amplified from genomic DNA by means of the immunoSEQ Assay, a bias-controlled multiplex PCR. Per the original workflow: Within the assay, amplification of reference gene primers was used to estimate how many nucleated cells each sample contained. Sequence reads were collapsed and filtered to measure the absolute abundance of every unique TCRbeta CDR3 rearrangement. For each sample, productive Simpson clonality was calculated as the square root of Simpson's diversity index across productive rearrangements. TCRdb stores this immuneACCESS table with in-frame sequences only. Part of the clones is absent; in the studies checked, under half of the shortfall reflects unresolved V genes, and no reason is known for the rest. The V and J calls and clone size were taken over from that table, and D and trimming were inferred from the DNA. Within this sample are 200,000 to 300,000 clones, with roughly 80% of them counted one time only. The top ten clonotypes cover 9.5% to 15% of the sample.

Sequences were obtained from peripheral blood. The chain is made from TRBV6-1 and TRBJ2-7; 8 bases in the middle match TRBD2. The TCR sequence derives from a woman aged 55-69 years with active or convalescent COVID-19. The CDR3 protein is CASSGGSGGLYYEQYF. In nucleotide form, the sequence is TGTGCCAGCAGTGGAGGAAGCGGGGGATTGTACTACGAGCAGTACTTC.